This T cell receptor (beta chain) originates from a study of blood T cell repertoires in COVID-19. The age range of participants was about 18 to 100 years, with residence in 20 to 25 US areas. Self-reported history from a screening survey and questionnaire set each donor's cohort. Method: immunoSEQ multiplex PCR; TCRdb's copy keeps in-frame clones and lacks some. The table has about 260,000 clones, 90% seen once. This CDR3 is 14 amino acids long. The germline V gene has CDR1 SNHLY and CDR2 FYNNEI. Trimming shortened V by 11 bases and J by 0 bases, and 17 bases separated the two germline ends. This TCR derives from a woman in her twenties or thirties with acute COVID-19. The sequenced sample was PBMCs or T cells enriched from blood (not recorded which). This chain links TRBV2 with TRBJ2-7; D is uncertain. CDR3 sequence (DNA): TGTGCCCAGCAAGAGACTTTAAGCTCCTACGAGCAGTACTTC. This codes for CAQQETLSSYEQYF.